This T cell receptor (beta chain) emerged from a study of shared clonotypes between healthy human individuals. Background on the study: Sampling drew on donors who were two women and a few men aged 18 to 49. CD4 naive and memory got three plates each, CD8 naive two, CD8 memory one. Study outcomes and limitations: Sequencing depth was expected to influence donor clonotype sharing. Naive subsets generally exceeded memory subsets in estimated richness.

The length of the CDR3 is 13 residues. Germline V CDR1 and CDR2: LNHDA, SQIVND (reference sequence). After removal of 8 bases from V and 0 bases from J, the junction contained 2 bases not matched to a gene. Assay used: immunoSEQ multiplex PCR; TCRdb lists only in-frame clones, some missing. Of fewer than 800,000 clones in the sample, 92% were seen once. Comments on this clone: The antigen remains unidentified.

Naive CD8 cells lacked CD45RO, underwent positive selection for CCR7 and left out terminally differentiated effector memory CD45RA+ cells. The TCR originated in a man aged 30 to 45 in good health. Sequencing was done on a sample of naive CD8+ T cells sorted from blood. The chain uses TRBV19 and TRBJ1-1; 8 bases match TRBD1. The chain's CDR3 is CASGDRLNTEAFF. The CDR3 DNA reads TGTGCCAGTGGGGACAGGCTGAACACTGAAGCTTTCTTT.